This T cell receptor beta chain is drawn from a study of blood T cell repertoires in COVID-19. On the study more broadly: Some COVID-19 samples were acute and others convalescent; all came from the United States, Italy and Spain.

The repertoire was sequenced with immunoSEQ multiplex PCR; TCRdb's copy has only in-frame clones and lacks some. The sample lists 200,000 to 250,000 clones; 84% were seen once. Participants came from about two dozen US areas, aged roughly 18 to 89 years. Researchers sorted participants into cohorts using their self-reported clinical history. Recovered status applied to Cohort 3 donors who had two consecutive negative PCRs. It also applied to those with clearance or with symptom resolution. The sequence derives from a man aged 60 to 69 who had recovered from COVID-19. The sequenced material came from PBMCs or T cells enriched from blood (not recorded which).

The CDR3 protein is CASSVEGDRYGYTF. CDR3 nucleotide sequence: TGTGCCAGCAGCGTAGAGGGAGACCGATATGGCTACACCTTC. The chain employs TRBV9 and TRBJ1-2; D not certain. The CDR3 extends over 14 amino acids. From germline, CDR1 is SGDLS and CDR2 YYNGEE. V lost 0 bases and J 5 bases, leaving 11 bases between the germline ends.